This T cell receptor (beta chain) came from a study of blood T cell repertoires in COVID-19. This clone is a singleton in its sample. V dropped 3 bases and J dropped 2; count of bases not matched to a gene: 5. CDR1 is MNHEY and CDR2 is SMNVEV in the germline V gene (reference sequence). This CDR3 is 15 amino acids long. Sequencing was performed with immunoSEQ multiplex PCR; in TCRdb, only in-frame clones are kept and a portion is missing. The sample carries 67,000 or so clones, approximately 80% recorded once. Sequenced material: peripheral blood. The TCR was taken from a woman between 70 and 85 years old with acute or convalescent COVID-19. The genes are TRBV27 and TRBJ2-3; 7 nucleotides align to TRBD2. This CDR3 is CASSFGLAVTDTQYF. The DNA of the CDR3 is TGTGCCAGCAGTTTCGGTCTAGCGGTCACAGATACGCAGTATTTT.